A single sample gave rise to the 23 T cell receptor beta chains below, sequenced in a study of blood T cell repertoires in COVID-19. Produced via immunoSEQ multiplex PCR; TCRdb's table is partial and in-frame only. The table shows roughly 120,000 clones, with approximately 80% occurring only once. Specimen: peripheral blood. Source of these receptors: a human donor in a cohort sampled during active COVID-19.

The rearrangement uses TRBV6-5 and TRBJ1-1, with D possibly being TRBD1 (6 bases). Germline CDR1 MNHEY, CDR2 SVGAGI. The CDR3 contains 15 residues. V shed 1 base and J shed 3 bases, with 12 bases lying between them. In nucleotides, the CDR3 is TGTGCCAGCAGTTACTTACAGGGATCGTACACTGAAGCTTTCTTT. Translation gives CASSYLQGSYTEAFF.

The chain carries TRBV4-2 and TRBJ2-7; 13 bases fit TRBD2. The CDR3 extends over 18 amino acids. With 0 bases clipped from V and 4 bases from J, the junction kept 9 bases outside the gene matches. Germline V CDR1 and CDR2: LGHNA, YNFKEQ. The CDR3 is CASSQEASGGLAGYEQYF. The CDR3 nucleotides are TGTGCCAGCAGCCAAGAGGCCAGCGGGGGACTAGCGGGGTACGAGCAGTACTTC.

A few counts support this clone. The chain uses TRBV7-9 and TRBJ1-5; TRBD1 agrees at 9 bases. This CDR3 has 15 amino acids. From germline, CDR1 is SEHNR and CDR2 FQNEAQ (reference sequence). Losses at the gene ends were 5 bases for V and 7 bases for J; bases not matched to a gene: 9. CDR3 bases: TGTGCCAGCAGCCCGTCTACAGGGGGCCGCCAGCCCCAGCATTTT. This gives the protein CASSPSTGGRQPQHF.

The CDR3 region is CASAVGASYGYTF. DNA of the CDR3: TGTGCCAGCGCGGTAGGGGCGTCCTATGGCTACACCTTC. The chain joins TRBV12-3 or TRBV12-4 to TRBJ1-2, with D perhaps matching TRBD1 (5 bases). There are 13 residues in the CDR3. Trimming shortened V by 8 bases and J by 4 bases, and 14 bases separated the two germline ends.

This sequence joins TRBV27 and TRBJ1-5; D ambiguous. The germline V gene has CDR1 MNHEY and CDR2 SMNVEV (reference sequence). The CDR3 has 16 amino acids. Trimming shortened V by 4 bases and J by 5 bases, and 18 bases separated the two germline ends. Here the CDR3 reads CASSSLQGRPDQPQHF. The DNA of the CDR3 is TGTGCCAGCAGTTCCCTGCAAGGGAGACCTGATCAGCCCCAGCATTTT.

The CDR3 region is CASSSQQGDGADTQYF. The DNA of the CDR3 is TGTGCCAGCAGTTCCCAACAGGGGGACGGCGCAGATACGCAGTATTTT. The chain recombines TRBV27 with TRBJ2-3, with TRBD1 matching 8 bases. V shed 4 bases, J shed 4 bases, and the junction held 10 bases outside the gene matches. The germline V gene encodes CDR1 MNHEY and CDR2 SMNVEV (reference sequence). CDR3 length: 16 residues.

The gene calls are TRBV21-1 and TRBJ2-6; the table's D call, TRBD1, was not checked against the DNA. TRBV21-1 counts as a pseudogene. The CDR3 is 18 residues long. The CDR3 nucleotides are TGTGCCAGCAGCACTCAACAGGGGGCCTGCTCTGGGGCCAACGTCCTGACTTTC. Translated, it gives CASSTQQGACSGANVLTF.

The table lists this clone with a few counts. V and J are TRBV29-1 and TRBJ2-3, with TRBD2 matching 8 bases. There are 14 residues in the CDR3. The germline gives CDR1 SQVTM, CDR2 ANQGSEA. Trimming took 4 bases from V and 0 from J; bases not matched to a gene: 3. Written as DNA, the CDR3 is TGCAGCGTTGGTAGCGGGGTTAGCACAGATACGCAGTATTTT. Protein: CSVGSGVSTDTQYF.

This clone was counted between two and nine times. The genes are TRBV7-9 and TRBJ1-2; D ambiguous. CDR1 is SEHNR, CDR2 FQNEAQ, per germline (reference sequence). V gave up 5 bases and J gave up 0 bases, with 7 bases separating them. The CDR3 length is 13 residues. CDR3 DNA sequence: TGTGCCAGCAGCCCACAGTCTAACTATGGCTACACCTTC. It yields the protein CASSPQSNYGYTF.

The CDR3 region has the DNA TGCAGCGTTGAACAGGACAGGGGTTTTGAGCAGTACTTC. This gives the protein CSVEQDRGFEQYF. V and J are TRBV29-1 and TRBJ2-7; 9 bases map to TRBD1. V was clipped by 2 bases and J by 7 bases; unmatched bases: 6. This CDR3 region has 13 residues. Germline V gives CDR1 SQVTM, CDR2 ANQGSEA.

The V call is TRBV6-1, the J call TRBJ2-1, with D maybe TRBD2 (5 bases). Trimming left V 0 bases short and J 8 bases short, with 5 bases between. Germline lookup yields CDR1 MNHNS and CDR2 SASEGT. The CDR3 covers 12 residues. CDR3 protein: CASSEARDEQFF. In nucleotides, the CDR3 is TGTGCCAGCAGTGAAGCGAGGGATGAGCAGTTCTTC.

The J gene is TRBJ2-5, the V gene TRBV10-1, with 11 bases matching TRBD2. Germline-derived CDR1 and CDR2 are WNHNN and SYGVQD (reference sequence). The CDR3 has 16 amino acids. J gave up 7 bases and V 3 bases, and 10 bases lay outside the gene matches. CDR3 loop: CASSDPSGGSPGTQYF. The CDR3 region has the DNA TGCGCCAGCAGTGACCCTAGCGGGGGGTCCCCGGGGACCCAGTACTTC.

The chain uses TRBV7-2 and TRBJ2-5; 12 nucleotides agree with TRBD2. Germline CDR1 SGHTA, CDR2 FQGNSA. Germline trimming cut 0 bases from V and 1 base from J; bases unmatched to any gene: 6. The CDR3 consists of 18 residues. CDR3 sequence: CASSLATSGGPTQETQYF. The CDR3 nucleotides read TGTGCCAGCAGCTTAGCGACTAGCGGGGGCCCAACCCAAGAGACCCAGTACTTC.

This rearrangement joins TRBV4-3 to TRBJ2-5, with TRBD2 as a possible D gene (6 bases). Trimming cost V 3 bases and J 5 bases, with 13 bases left between them. Germline CDR1 is LGHNA and CDR2 is YSLEER. The CDR3 contains 14 residues. The CDR3 is CASSQDLGGETQYF. CDR3 DNA sequence: TGCGCCAGCAGCCAGGACCTAGGAGGGGAGACCCAGTACTTC.

The rearrangement links TRBV3-1 (or the pseudogene TRBV3-2) to TRBJ2-5; no clear D. The CDR3 is 11 amino acids. The V end was cut by 2 bases, the J end by 8 bases, with 6 bases between. Germline V CDR1 and CDR2: LGHDT, YNNKEL (reference sequence). CDR3 sequence reads: CASSQSQTQYF. The CDR3 DNA sequence: TGTGCCAGCAGCCAATCCCAAACCCAGTACTTC.

This clone was picked up one time. The rearrangement links TRBV5-6 to TRBJ2-7; 10 bases agree with TRBD1. After removal of 3 bases from V and 3 bases from J, the junction contained 0 bases not matched to a gene. CDR1 is SGHDT and CDR2 is YYEEEE in the germline V gene. The length of the CDR3 is 13 residues. CDR3 residues: CASSWTGGYEQYF. DNA for the CDR3: TGTGCCAGCAGCTGGACAGGGGGCTACGAGCAGTACTTC.

This clone was counted only a few times. Mismatch with germline at one junction end may stem from a read error. This chain links TRBV5-5 with TRBJ2-4, with TRBD1 as a possible D gene (6 bases). The germline CDR1 and CDR2 sequences are SGHKS and YYEKEE (reference sequence). The CDR3 runs to 15 residues. The CDR3 DNA reads as TGTGCCAGCAGCTATGATTTCCCCTTGGTCGGGACATCTTTATTC. Translation: CASSYDFPLVGTSLF.

The chain carries TRBV14 and TRBJ1-1; D call uncertain. This CDR3 spans 16 amino acids. The V end was cut by 4 bases, the J end by 3 bases, with 18 bases between. Germline-derived CDR1 and CDR2 are SGHDN and FVKESK. This chain's CDR3 is CASSLRGGSGDTEAFF. For the CDR3, the DNA is TGTGCCAGCAGCCTGCGGGGTGGCAGTGGGGACACTGAAGCTTTCTTT.

The chain combines TRBV5-1 with TRBJ2-5; TRBD1 is a possible D gene (6 bases). Trimming cost V 3 bases and J 5 bases, with 14 bases left between them. The CDR3 sequence is 14 residues long. Looked up from germline, CDR1 is SGHRS and CDR2 is YFSETQ. The CDR3 region is CASSSQQGRETQYF. The DNA for the CDR3 is TGCGCCAGCAGCTCCCAACAGGGTCGGGAGACCCAGTACTTC.

The chain recombines TRBV5-6 with TRBJ2-7, with TRBD2 matching over 8 bases. This CDR3 has 13 residues. The germline V gene has CDR1 SGHDT and CDR2 YYEEEE. V shed 4 bases and J 6 bases; nucleotides not matched to a gene: 6. CDR3 DNA sequence: TGTGCCAGCAGCAGTCCCGGGGGGGTCGAGCAGTACTTC. Protein product: CASSSPGGVEQYF.

The chain couples TRBV4-3 to TRBJ2-3, with 12 bases lining up with TRBD2. The V gene's germline CDR1 is LGHNA and CDR2 YSLEER. Unmatched junction bases numbered 1, after V lost 1 base and J lost 2 bases. The CDR3 has 16 residues. The CDR3 loop reads CASSQASGGATDTQYF. The CDR3 nucleotides are TGCGCCAGCAGCCAAGCTAGCGGGGGGGCCACAGATACGCAGTATTTT.

This chain links TRBV19 with TRBJ2-6; D unresolved. CDR3 length: 15 amino acids. The V end lost 3 bases, the J end lost 0 bases, and 6 bases lay between the germline ends. Germline-derived CDR1 and CDR2 are LNHDA and SQIVND (reference sequence). This CDR3 is CASSIPYSGANVLTF. The CDR3 DNA reads TGTGCCAGTAGTATTCCGTACTCTGGGGCCAACGTCCTGACTTTC.

The chain is built from TRBV13 and TRBJ2-3; 11 nucleotides match TRBD2. CDR3 length equals 16 residues. The junction had 3 bases not matched to a gene; V was cut back by 0 bases and J by 4 bases. From germline, CDR1 is PRHDT and CDR2 FYEKMQ (reference sequence). CDR3 in amino acids: CASSLGASGGSDTQYF. In nucleotides, the CDR3 is TGTGCCAGCAGCTTAGGAGCTAGCGGGGGGTCAGATACGCAGTATTTT.